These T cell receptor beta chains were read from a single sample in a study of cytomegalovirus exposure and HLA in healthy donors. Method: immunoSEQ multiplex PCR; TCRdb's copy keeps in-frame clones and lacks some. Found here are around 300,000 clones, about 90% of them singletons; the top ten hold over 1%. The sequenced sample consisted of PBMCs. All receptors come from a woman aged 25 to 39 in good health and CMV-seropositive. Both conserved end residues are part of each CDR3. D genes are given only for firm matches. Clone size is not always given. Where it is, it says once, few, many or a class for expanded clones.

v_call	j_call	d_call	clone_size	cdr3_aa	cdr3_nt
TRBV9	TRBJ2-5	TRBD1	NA	CASSVTGTGERETQYF	TGTGCCAGCAGCGTAACAGGGACAGGGGAACGAGAGACCCAGTACTTC
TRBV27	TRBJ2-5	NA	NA	CASSLKGSETQYF	TGTGCCAGCAGTTTAAAGGGATCCGAGACCCAGTACTTC
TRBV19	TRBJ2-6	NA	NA	CASTSQGTGANVLTF	TGTGCCAGTACCAGCCAGGGGACTGGGGCCAACGTCCTGACTTTC
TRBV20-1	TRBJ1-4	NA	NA	CSARGFGFLFF	TGCAGTGCTAGAGGGTTCGGCTTTCTGTTTTTT
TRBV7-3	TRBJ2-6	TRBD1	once	CASSPQGARSGANVLTF	TGTGCCAGCAGCCCACAGGGGGCGCGGTCTGGGGCCAACGTCCTGACTTTC
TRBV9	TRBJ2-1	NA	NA	CASSVGMSSYNEQFF	TGTGCCAGCAGCGTAGGCATGAGCTCCTACAATGAGCAGTTCTTC
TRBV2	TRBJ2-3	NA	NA	CASIHTDTQYF	TGTGCCAGCATCCACACAGATACGCAGTATTTT
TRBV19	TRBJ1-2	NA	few	CASSIESGDGYTF	TGTGCCAGTAGTATAGAGAGCGGGGATGGCTACACCTTC
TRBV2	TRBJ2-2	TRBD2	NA	CASSTTSGFTGELFF	TGTGCCAGCAGCACGACTAGCGGGTTCACCGGGGAGCTGTTTTTT
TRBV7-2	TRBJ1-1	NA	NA	CASSFKDTEAFF	TGTGCCAGCAGCTTTAAGGACACTGAAGCTTTCTTT
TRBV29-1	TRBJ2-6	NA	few	CSVYRDIDSGANVLTF	TGCAGCGTGTACCGGGACATTGACTCTGGGGCCAACGTCCTGACTTTC
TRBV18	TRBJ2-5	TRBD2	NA	CASSPLVVTGMLSGRETQYF	TGTGCCAGCTCACCACTGGTTGTGACAGGGATGCTGAGCGGGAGGGAGACCCAGTACTTC
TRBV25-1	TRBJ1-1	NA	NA	CASSERGGAEAFF	TGTGCCAGCAGTGAACGAGGAGGGGCTGAAGCTTTCTTT
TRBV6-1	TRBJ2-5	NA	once	CASSTSGVGGTQYF	NA
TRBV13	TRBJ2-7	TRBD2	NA	CASSLVSSGGLSSYEQYF	TGTGCCAGCAGCTTAGTTTCTAGCGGGGGGCTGAGCTCCTACGAGCAGTACTTC
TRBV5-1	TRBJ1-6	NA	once	CASRGAENSPLHF	TGCGCCAGCAGAGGGGCCGAAAATTCACCCCTCCACTTT
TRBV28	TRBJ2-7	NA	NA	CASSLKGLPHEQYF	TGTGCCAGCAGTTTAAAGGGTCTCCCCCACGAGCAGTACTTC
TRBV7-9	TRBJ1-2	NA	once	CASSLGGNYGYTF	TGTGCCAGCAGCTTAGGAGGGAACTATGGCTACACCTTC
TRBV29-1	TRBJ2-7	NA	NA	CSVEDHRGNGYEQYF	TGCAGCGTTGAAGATCATCGGGGGAATGGCTACGAGCAGTACTTC
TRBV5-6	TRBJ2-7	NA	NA	CASTDHGLEQYF	TGTGCCAGCACCGACCACGGCCTCGAGCAGTACTTC